These 9 T cell receptor beta chains originate from one sample sequenced in a study of blood T cells in healthy people across ages. Sample-barcoded 5' priming and a J-beta primer mix drove a second PCR of about 6 to 12 cycles. TCRdb processed the 5' RACE reads anew with MiXCR; each CDR3 protein has one entry. The profile shows around 1,900,000 distinct CDR3 sequences, 35% to 50% of them singletons. Sequences were obtained from blood. The receptors originated from a human donor in good health.

The rearrangement links TRBV29-1 to TRBJ1-2, with 8 nucleotides matching TRBD1. CDR3 length: 11 residues. Trimming removed 5 bases from V and 6 bases from J; junction bases left unmatched: 2. In germline, CDR1 is SQVTM, CDR2 ANQGSEA. The CDR3 loop reads CSVPGGHGYTF. The DNA for the CDR3 is TGCAGCGTTCCAGGGGGCCATGGCTACACCTTC.

This chain uses TRBV20-1 with TRBJ1-2; 7 nucleotides match TRBD1. The CDR3 extends over 12 amino acids. The germline V gene has CDR1 DFQATT and CDR2 SNEGSKA (reference sequence). V shed 0 bases and J 8 bases; nucleotides not matched to a gene: 3. Here the CDR3 reads CSARERGQGYTF. In nucleotides, the CDR3 is TGCAGTGCTAGAGAGAGGGGGCAGGGCTACACCTTC.

The chain recombines TRBV20-1 with TRBJ2-1; 12 nucleotides line up with TRBD2. The germline CDR1 and CDR2 sequences are DFQATT and SNEGSKA (reference sequence). CDR3 length: 16 residues. Trimming cost V 0 bases and J 7 bases; bases outside gene matches: 7. The CDR3 DNA reads TGCAGTGCTAGAGATTCTAGCGGGGGGGCCGGGAATGAGCAGTTCTTC. It is translated as CSARDSSGGAGNEQFF.

This clonotype was counted a few times. J is TRBJ2-7 and V is TRBV5-4; a weak D match, TRBD1 (5 bases). The V end lost 3 bases, the J end lost 3 bases, and 16 bases lay between the germline ends. This CDR3 region has 15 residues. The germline V gene encodes CDR1 SGHNT and CDR2 YYREEE (reference sequence). The CDR3 DNA sequence: TGTGCCAGCAGCTCTCGAGACCAGGGTAGCTACGAGCAGTACTTC. Its protein product is CASSSRDQGSYEQYF.

The sample holds a few counts of this clonotype. Germline and junction disagree at one end, which may indicate a read error. The V gene is TRBV6-4, the J gene TRBJ2-2; TRBD2 is a possible D gene (5 bases). This CDR3 is 14 amino acids long. Germline loops: CDR1 MRHNA, CDR2 SNTAGT. CDR3 residues: CASSDSRDTGELFF. The CDR3 nucleotides read TGTGCCAGCAGCGACTCGAGGGACACCGGGGAGCTGTTTTTT.

CDR3 coding DNA: TGTGCCAGTAATCCAGGGGTGAGCCCCTACAATGAGCAGTTCTTC. This encodes CASNPGVSPYNEQFF. The rearrangement links TRBV19 to TRBJ2-1, with a tentative D call TRBD1 (6 bases). V was clipped by 7 bases and J by 2 bases, with 15 bases between them. Per germline, CDR1 LNHDA and CDR2 SQIVND (reference sequence). The CDR3 covers 15 residues.

The gene calls are TRBV4-3 and TRBJ1-2; D perhaps matches TRBD1 (5 bases). The V and J ends lost 2 bases and 4 bases respectively, with 17 bases between them. From germline, CDR1 is LGHNA and CDR2 YSLEER. This CDR3 has 16 amino acids. CDR3: CASSQRPPPQGYGYTF. The CDR3 coding sequence is TGCGCCAGCAGCCAAAGGCCCCCCCCGCAGGGCTATGGCTACACCTTC.

The J gene is TRBJ1-1, the V gene TRBV11-2, with D tentatively TRBD1 (6 bases). The germline CDR1 and CDR2 sequences are SGHAT and FQNNGV. This CDR3 has 15 amino acids. Trimming removed 0 bases at V and 1 base at J, with 9 bases between. The CDR3 DNA follows: TGTGCCAGCAGCTTAGATTACAGGGCGAACACTGAAGCTTTCTTT. Protein product: CASSLDYRANTEAFF.

This clonotype was seen a handful of times. The CDR3 coding sequence is TGCGCCAGCAGCCTCCAGTCGCAGGGGGCGTACTCTGGGGCCAACGTCCTGACTTTC. This codes for CASSLQSQGAYSGANVLTF. The rearrangement joins TRBV5-1 to TRBJ2-6; 8 bases fit TRBD1. V lost 4 bases, J lost 0 bases, and 12 bases stayed unmatched. The CDR3 runs to 19 residues. Per germline, CDR1 SGHRS and CDR2 YFSETQ.